A single sample gave rise to the 4 T cell receptor beta chains below, sequenced in a study of blood T cell repertoires in COVID-19. Some clones are missing from TCRdb's copy, which holds only in-frame ones; the method was immunoSEQ multiplex PCR. The top ten clones hold about 4% of a sample with about 340,000 clones, roughly 85% of them seen once. The specimen was PBMCs or T cells enriched from blood (not recorded which). All receptors come from a middle-aged woman with acute COVID-19.

The chain combines TRBV3-1 (or the pseudogene TRBV3-2) with TRBJ2-3, with D perhaps matching TRBD2 (5 bases). The V gene's germline CDR1 is LGHDT and CDR2 YNNKEL (reference sequence). The CDR3 sequence is 15 residues long. V lost 6 bases to trimming and J lost 0 bases, with 13 bases between them. The CDR3 loop reads CASRGEGFSTDTQYF. As DNA, the CDR3 is TGTGCCAGCAGGGGAGAAGGCTTTAGCACAGATACGCAGTATTTT.

The chain couples TRBV5-4 to TRBJ1-1; 9 bases map to TRBD1. V shed 5 bases and J 1 base; nucleotides not matched to a gene: 0. This CDR3 has 13 amino acids. Germline V gives CDR1 SGHNT, CDR2 YYREEE (reference sequence). CDR3 in DNA: TGTGCCAGCAGGGGACAGGGGAACACTGAAGCTTTCTTT. It specifies CASRGQGNTEAFF.

This chain uses TRBV3-1 (or the pseudogene TRBV3-2) with TRBJ1-2; D is unresolved. The length of the CDR3 is 15 residues. Germline lookup yields CDR1 LGHDT and CDR2 YNNKEL (reference sequence). V gave up 1 base and J gave up 7 bases, with 16 bases separating them. The CDR3 sequence is CASSQGFSERVGYTF. The CDR3 region has the DNA TGTGCCAGCAGCCAAGGTTTCTCGGAGCGAGTTGGCTACACCTTC.

The chain has TRBV10-1 and TRBJ1-1; D is unclear. This CDR3 spans 12 amino acids. Germline V gene sequence: CDR1 WNHNN, CDR2 SYGVQD (reference sequence). Trimming pared 4 bases from V and 7 bases from J, leaving 10 bases between. CDR3 nucleotide sequence: TGCGCCAGCAGTGTATTTGGGAGTGAAGCTTTCTTT. Protein: CASSVFGSEAFF.